Presented here are 9 T cell receptor beta chains from one specimen sequenced in a study of blood T cells in healthy people across ages. It was with a sample-barcoded 5' primer and a J-beta primer mix that a second PCR of roughly 7 to 12 cycles was run. TCRdb used MiXCR to reprocess the 5' RACE reads, holding one entry per CDR3 protein. This table holds around 990,000 distinct CDR3 sequences, under 30% found once. The data were also submitted as part of a second study, on T cells of mothers and their children.

Sequencing used blood. All receptors come from a girl aged 2 to 9 in good health.

This chain connects TRBV10-3 to TRBJ1-1, with D possibly being TRBD1 (6 bases). CDR1 ENHRY and CDR2 SYGVKD come from the germline V gene. Trimming took off 3 bases at V and 1 base at J, with 12 bases between the two ends. The CDR3 consists of 15 residues. This CDR3 is CAISDPGVGNTEAFF. In nucleotides, the CDR3 is TGTGCCATCAGTGACCCAGGGGTGGGGAACACTGAAGCTTTCTTT.

This clonotype showed up just a few times. The V and J genes are TRBV12-3 or TRBV12-4 and TRBJ2-5; 8 bases align to TRBD1. The better agreement between TRBJ2-1 and the DNA end casts doubt on the J call. The CDR3 has 14 amino acids. For the CDR3, the DNA is TGTGCCAGCAGTCCCGGGGACAGGTACAATGAGCAGTTCTTC. It encodes CASSPGDRYNEQFF.

This clonotype has more than one count but fewer than ten. This chain links TRBV12-5 with TRBJ1-1; D is unclear. Germline lookup yields CDR1 LGHNT and CDR2 FRNRAP. V lost 1 base, J lost 0 bases, and 6 bases lay in between. The CDR3 loop spans 14 amino acids. CDR3 region: CASGLGVMNTEAFF. CDR3 in DNA: TGTGCTAGTGGTTTGGGGGTAATGAACACTGAAGCTTTCTTT.

V gene TRBV25-1 combines with J gene TRBJ1-2; 7 positions match TRBD1. V gave up 1 base and J gave up 4 bases; unmatched junction bases: 12. Per the germline V gene, CDR1 is MGHDK and CDR2 is SYGVNS. This CDR3 region has 17 residues. This CDR3 is CASSEFEGRGVFYGYTF. DNA of the CDR3: TGTGCCAGCAGTGAATTTGAGGGCAGGGGGGTCTTCTATGGCTACACCTTC.

This rearrangement joins TRBV11-2 to TRBJ1-2, with a possible D match to TRBD1 (5 bases). The CDR3 totals 17 residues. V was clipped by 0 bases and J by 1 base, with 15 bases between them. Germline-derived CDR1 and CDR2 are SGHAT and FQNNGV. The CDR3 sequence: CASSLDLPGTLNYGYTF. Here the CDR3 DNA reads TGTGCCAGCAGCTTAGATCTCCCCGGGACCCTTAACTATGGCTACACCTTC.

This clonotype was observed a handful of times. This chain joins TRBV20-1 and TRBJ1-2, with D unclear. This CDR3 has 12 residues. Germline V CDR1 and CDR2: DFQATT, SNEGSKA (reference sequence). V shed 3 bases and J shed 2 bases, with 7 bases lying between them. The CDR3 sequence: CSARVANYGYTF. The CDR3 nucleotides read TGCAGTGCTAGGGTGGCAAACTATGGCTACACCTTC.

V gene TRBV6-2 or TRBV6-3 combines with J gene TRBJ2-7; perhaps TRBD1 as D (6 bases). This CDR3 has 14 amino acids. V shed 7 bases and J shed 2 bases, with 15 bases lying between them. Germline CDR1 MNHEY, CDR2 SVGEGT. The DNA of the CDR3 is TGTGCCAGCACTCTTACCTGGGACACCTACGAGCAGTACTTC. As protein: CASTLTWDTYEQYF.

This clonotype has a handful of counts. The rearrangement links TRBV27 to TRBJ2-7, with 9 bases that match TRBD2. Germline assignment: CDR1 MNHEY and CDR2 SMNVEV (reference sequence). The CDR3 has 17 amino acids. The ends lost 2 bases at V and 3 bases at J; junction bases unmatched: 11. The CDR3: CASSLGLAGPRFYEQYF. In DNA form, the CDR3 reads TGTGCCAGCAGTTTAGGGCTAGCGGGACCCAGGTTCTACGAGCAGTACTTC.

Only a few counts were recorded for this clonotype. V is TRBV2 and J is TRBJ2-6; D remains ambiguous. The CDR3 has 16 residues. V lost 0 bases to trimming and J lost 1 base, with 7 bases between them. Germline loops: CDR1 SNHLY, CDR2 FYNNEI. The CDR3 loop is CASSEAWGSGANVLTF. Here the CDR3 DNA reads TGTGCCAGCAGTGAAGCGTGGGGATCTGGGGCCAACGTCCTGACTTTC.